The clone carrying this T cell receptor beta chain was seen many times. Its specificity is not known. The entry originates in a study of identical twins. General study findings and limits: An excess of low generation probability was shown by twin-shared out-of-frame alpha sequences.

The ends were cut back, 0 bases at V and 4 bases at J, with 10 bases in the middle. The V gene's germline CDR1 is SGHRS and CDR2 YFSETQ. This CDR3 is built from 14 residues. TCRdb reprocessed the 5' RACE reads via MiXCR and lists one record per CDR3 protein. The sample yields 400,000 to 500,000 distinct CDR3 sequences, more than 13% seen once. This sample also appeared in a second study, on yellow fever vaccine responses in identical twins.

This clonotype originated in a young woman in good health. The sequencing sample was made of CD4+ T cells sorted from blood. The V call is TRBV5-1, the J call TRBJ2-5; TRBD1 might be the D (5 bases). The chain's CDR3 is CASSLEGKRETQYF. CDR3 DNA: TGCGCCAGCAGCTTGGAGGGGAAAAGAGAGACCCAGTACTTC.